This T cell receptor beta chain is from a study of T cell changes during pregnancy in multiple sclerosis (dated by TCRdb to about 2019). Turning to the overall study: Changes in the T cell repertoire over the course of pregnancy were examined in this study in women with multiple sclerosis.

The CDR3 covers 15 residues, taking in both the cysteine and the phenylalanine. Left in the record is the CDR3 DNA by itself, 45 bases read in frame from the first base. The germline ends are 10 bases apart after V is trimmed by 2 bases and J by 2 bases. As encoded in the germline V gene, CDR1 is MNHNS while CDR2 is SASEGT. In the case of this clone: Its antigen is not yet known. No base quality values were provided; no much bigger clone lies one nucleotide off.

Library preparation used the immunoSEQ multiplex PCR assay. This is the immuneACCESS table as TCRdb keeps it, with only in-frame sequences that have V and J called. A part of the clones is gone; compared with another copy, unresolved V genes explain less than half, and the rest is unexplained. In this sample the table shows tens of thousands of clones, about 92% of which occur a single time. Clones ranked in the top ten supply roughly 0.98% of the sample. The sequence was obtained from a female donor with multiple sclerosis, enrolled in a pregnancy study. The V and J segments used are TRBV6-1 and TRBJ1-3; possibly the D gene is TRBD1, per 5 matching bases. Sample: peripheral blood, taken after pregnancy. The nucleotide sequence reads TGTGCCAGCAGTGAAAGACCAGGGACTGGAAACACCATATATTTT. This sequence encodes CASSERPGTGNTIYF.